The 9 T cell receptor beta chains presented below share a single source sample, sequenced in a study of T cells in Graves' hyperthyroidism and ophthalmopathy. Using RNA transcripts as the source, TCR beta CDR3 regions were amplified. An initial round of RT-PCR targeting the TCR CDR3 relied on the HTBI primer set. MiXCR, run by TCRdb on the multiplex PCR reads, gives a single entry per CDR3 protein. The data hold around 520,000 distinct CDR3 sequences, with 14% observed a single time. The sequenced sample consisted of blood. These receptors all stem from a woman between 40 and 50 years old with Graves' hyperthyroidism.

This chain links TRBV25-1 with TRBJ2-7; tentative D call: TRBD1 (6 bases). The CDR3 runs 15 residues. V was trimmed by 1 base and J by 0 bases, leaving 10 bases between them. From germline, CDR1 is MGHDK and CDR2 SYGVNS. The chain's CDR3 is CASSEFGTTSYEQYF. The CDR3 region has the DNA TGTGCCAGCAGTGAATTTGGGACAACCTCCTACGAGCAGTACTTC.

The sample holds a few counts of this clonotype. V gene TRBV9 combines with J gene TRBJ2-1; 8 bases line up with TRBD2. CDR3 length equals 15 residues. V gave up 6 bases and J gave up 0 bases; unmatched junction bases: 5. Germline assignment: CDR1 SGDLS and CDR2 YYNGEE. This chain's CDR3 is CASTDSGDSYNEQFF. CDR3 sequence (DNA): TGTGCCAGCACCGATAGCGGGGACTCCTACAATGAGCAGTTCTTC.

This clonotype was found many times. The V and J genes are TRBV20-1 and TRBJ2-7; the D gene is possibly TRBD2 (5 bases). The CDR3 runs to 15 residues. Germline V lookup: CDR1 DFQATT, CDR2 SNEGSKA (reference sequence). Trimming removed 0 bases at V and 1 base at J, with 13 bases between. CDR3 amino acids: CSARDRRWESYEQYF. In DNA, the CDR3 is TGCAGTGCTAGAGACCGGAGGTGGGAATCCTACGAGCAGTACTTC.

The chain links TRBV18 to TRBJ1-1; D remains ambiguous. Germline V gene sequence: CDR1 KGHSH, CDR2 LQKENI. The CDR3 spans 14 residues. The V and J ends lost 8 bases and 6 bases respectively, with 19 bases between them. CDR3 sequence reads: CASSRGAPGAEAFF. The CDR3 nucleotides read TGTGCCAGCAGCCGCGGAGCCCCAGGCGCTGAAGCTTTCTTT.

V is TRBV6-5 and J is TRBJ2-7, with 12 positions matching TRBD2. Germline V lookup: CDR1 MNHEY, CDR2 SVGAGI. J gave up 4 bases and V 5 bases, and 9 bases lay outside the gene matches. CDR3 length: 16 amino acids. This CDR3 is CASSTRAGTSGYEQYF. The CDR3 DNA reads TGTGCCAGCAGTACTAGAGCCGGGACTAGCGGGTACGAGCAGTACTTC.

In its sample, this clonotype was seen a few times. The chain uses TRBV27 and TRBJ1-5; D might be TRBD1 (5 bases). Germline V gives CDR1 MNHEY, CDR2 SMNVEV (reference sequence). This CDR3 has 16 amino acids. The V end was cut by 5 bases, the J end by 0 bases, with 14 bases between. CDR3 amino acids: CASSPDGGYSNQPQHF. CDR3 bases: TGTGCCAGCAGTCCCGATGGGGGGTATAGCAATCAGCCCCAGCATTTT.

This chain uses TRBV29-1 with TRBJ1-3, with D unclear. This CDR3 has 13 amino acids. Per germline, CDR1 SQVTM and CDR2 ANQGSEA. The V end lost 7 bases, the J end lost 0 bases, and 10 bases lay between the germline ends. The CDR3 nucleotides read TGCAGCGCTCAATTGAGCTCTGGAAACACCATATATTTT. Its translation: CSAQLSSGNTIYF.

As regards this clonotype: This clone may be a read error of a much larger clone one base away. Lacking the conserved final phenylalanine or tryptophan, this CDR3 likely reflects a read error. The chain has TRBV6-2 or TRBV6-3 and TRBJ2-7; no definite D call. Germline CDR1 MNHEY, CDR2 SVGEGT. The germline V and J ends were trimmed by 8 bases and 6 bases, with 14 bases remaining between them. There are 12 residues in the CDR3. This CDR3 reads CASSKMGGEQYL. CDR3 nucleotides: TGTGCCAGCTCAAAAATGGGTGGCGAGCAGTACCTC.

The CDR3 is CASSFSGRGDTQYF. The DNA for the CDR3 is TGTGCCAGCAGTTTTAGCGGGAGGGGAGATACGCAGTATTTT. The chain employs TRBV12-3 or TRBV12-4 and TRBJ2-3; 11 bases match TRBD2. The CDR3 loop spans 14 amino acids. Trimming removed 3 bases from V and 5 bases from J; junction bases left unmatched: 1.